The 16 T cell receptor beta chains below all came from one sample that was sequenced in a study of cytomegalovirus exposure and HLA in healthy donors. The PCR used 60 Vbeta and 13 Jbeta primers. Clones were sequenced by immunoSEQ multiplex PCR, and TCRdb holds only the in-frame ones, with some missing. This table has about 100,000 clones, about 77% appearing once. Sequencing was carried out using PBMCs. All receptors come from a woman under 30 in good health and CMV-seropositive.

V gene TRBV5-5 combines with J gene TRBJ2-3, with D possibly matching TRBD1 (5 bases). Germline CDR1 is SGHKS and CDR2 is YYEKEE (reference sequence). CDR3 length equals 13 residues. Trimming left V 0 bases short and J 5 bases short, with 7 bases between. The CDR3 DNA reads as TGTGCCAGCAGCTTGGAGGGGTTAGATACGCAGTATTTT. It encodes CASSLEGLDTQYF.

The sample holds one count of this clone. The gene calls are TRBV15 and TRBJ2-1; 8 bases line up with TRBD1. From germline, CDR1 is LNHNV and CDR2 YYDKDF (reference sequence). The CDR3 consists of 18 residues. Germline trimming cut 3 bases from V and 0 bases from J; bases unmatched to any gene: 10. The DNA of the CDR3 is TGTGCCACCAGCAGGGGCTCTTACAGGGGGAGCTCCTACAATGAGCAGTTCTTC. Translation gives CATSRGSYRGSSYNEQFF.

The chain combines TRBV4-1 with TRBJ2-7, with D perhaps TRBD2 (5 bases). Trimming shortened V by 1 base and J by 3 bases, and 10 bases separated the two germline ends. From germline, CDR1 is MGHRA and CDR2 YSYEKL. The CDR3 has 14 amino acids. The CDR3 reads CASSQVVGDYEQYF. CDR3 bases: TGCGCCAGCAGCCAAGTGGTGGGAGACTACGAGCAGTACTTC.

The V and J genes are TRBV13 and TRBJ2-7, with 9 nucleotides matching TRBD1. Trimming removed 3 bases from V and 0 bases from J; junction bases left unmatched: 3. Germline CDR1 and CDR2: PRHDT and FYEKMQ (reference sequence). This CDR3 has 15 residues. The CDR3 loop reads CASSLGQGGSYEQYF. The DNA of the CDR3 is TGTGCCAGCAGCTTGGGACAGGGAGGCTCCTACGAGCAGTACTTC.

This clone was seen a few times. This chain joins TRBV13 and TRBJ2-2; no clear D gene. This CDR3 contains 12 residues. Deletions cut 6 bases from V and 6 bases from J, with 8 bases between. Germline CDR1 reads PRHDT; CDR2 reads FYEKMQ (reference sequence). CDR3 sequence reads: CASSHGSGELFF. The DNA of the CDR3 is TGTGCCAGCAGTCACGGGTCCGGGGAGCTGTTTTTT.

This chain uses TRBV7-2 with TRBJ2-7; maybe TRBD1 (6 bases). In germline, CDR1 is SGHTA, CDR2 FQGNSA. V lost 3 bases, J lost 5 bases, and 11 bases lay in between. The CDR3 totals 13 residues. The CDR3 here is CASSFLQGDEQYF. The DNA of the CDR3 is TGTGCCAGCAGCTTCCTACAGGGAGACGAGCAGTACTTC.

The V call is TRBV27, the J call TRBJ2-4; 7 positions match TRBD1. The CDR3 covers 17 residues. Germline assignment: CDR1 MNHEY and CDR2 SMNVEV (reference sequence). V trimming: 6 bases; J trimming: 3 bases; junction bases outside the gene matches: 14. CDR3 in amino acids: CASSPSTGTASKNIQYF. CDR3 sequence (DNA): TGTGCCAGCAGCCCTTCTACGGGGACAGCGAGCAAAAACATTCAGTACTTC.

The chain has TRBV6-4 and TRBJ2-1; 8 bases line up with TRBD1. The germline V gene encodes CDR1 MRHNA and CDR2 SNTAGT. Trimming took 5 bases from V and 1 from J; bases not matched to a gene: 4. The CDR3 is 15 residues long. The CDR3 region is CASSPDRGSYNEQFF. In nucleotides, the CDR3 is TGTGCCAGCAGTCCAGACAGGGGATCCTACAATGAGCAGTTCTTC.

V usage is TRBV27 and J usage is TRBJ2-3; 7 nucleotides line up with TRBD2. Germline CDR1 reads MNHEY; CDR2 reads SMNVEV (reference sequence). The V segment lost 5 bases and the J segment 3 bases; nucleotides outside the gene matches: 8. The CDR3 totals 15 residues. This CDR3 is CASSPGLDGTDTQYF. Written as DNA, the CDR3 is TGTGCCAGCAGTCCCGGACTAGATGGTACAGATACGCAGTATTTT.

This chain connects TRBV2 to TRBJ2-2; 9 nucleotides match TRBD1. J gave up 6 bases and V 10 bases, and 6 bases lay outside the gene matches. CDR1 SNHLY and CDR2 FYNNEI come from the germline V gene. This CDR3 is built from 13 residues. CDR3 nucleotides: TGTGCCAACAGACAGGGGGAGGCCGGGGAGCTGTTTTTT. It is translated as CANRQGEAGELFF.

The gene calls are TRBV30 and TRBJ1-5, with 7 bases aligning to TRBD1. V gave up 3 bases and J gave up 4 bases; unmatched junction bases: 6. CDR1 GTSNPN and CDR2 SVGIG come from the germline V gene (reference sequence). The CDR3 is 14 amino acids. The DNA of the CDR3 is TGTGCCTGGAGGCCCGGGACAGCAAATCAGCCCCAGCATTTT. It translates to CAWRPGTANQPQHF. The full variable domain, in which reference TRBV30 and TRBJ1-5 provide the parts outside the CDR3, is SQTIHQWPATLVQPVGSPLSLECTVEGTSNPNLYWYRQAAGRGLQLLFYSVGIGQISSEVPQNLSASRPQDRQFILSSKKLLLSDSGFYLCAWRPGTANQPQHFGDGTRLSIL.

The chain has TRBV6-6 and TRBJ1-5; weak D call: TRBD1 (6 bases). Germline assignment: CDR1 MNHNY and CDR2 SVGAGI (reference sequence). V was pared by 4 bases and J by 2 bases, with 9 bases between. The CDR3 contains 14 residues. The CDR3 bases are TGTGCCAGCAGTTCCTCAGGGGGCAATCAGCCCCAGCATTTT. Encoded protein: CASSSSGGNQPQHF.

V is TRBV5-1 and J is TRBJ2-3, with 7 nucleotides matching TRBD1. The germline gives CDR1 SGHRS, CDR2 YFSETQ. Trimming removed 4 bases from V and 0 bases from J; junction bases left unmatched: 2. This CDR3 spans 14 amino acids. CDR3 loop: CASSPGQSTDTQYF. The CDR3 nucleotides are TGCGCCAGCAGCCCGGGACAGAGCACAGATACGCAGTATTTT.

This chain joins TRBV28 and TRBJ2-2; maybe TRBD2 (6 bases). The V end lost 8 bases, the J end lost 0 bases, and 16 bases lay between the germline ends. CDR1 MDHEN and CDR2 SYDVKM come from the germline V gene. The CDR3 runs 16 residues. CDR3 protein: CASCSQGLPNTGELFF. CDR3 in DNA: TGTGCCAGCTGTAGTCAGGGACTCCCGAACACCGGGGAGCTGTTTTTT.

The chain combines TRBV2 with TRBJ2-7; 11 bases align to TRBD2. V dropped 6 bases and J dropped 0; count of bases not matched to a gene: 13. Germline V gene sequence: CDR1 SNHLY, CDR2 FYNNEI. CDR3 length equals 18 residues. The chain's CDR3 is CASRALGTSGSSSYEQYF. The CDR3, as DNA: TGTGCCAGCAGAGCCCTCGGGACTAGCGGCTCGAGCTCCTACGAGCAGTACTTC.

The genes are TRBV7-3 and TRBJ2-3; D is possibly TRBD2 (6 bases). The CDR3 consists of 15 residues. Germline CDR1 is SGHTA and CDR2 is FQGTGA. V lost 0 bases to trimming and J lost 4 bases, with 11 bases between them. Here the CDR3 reads CASSLTTLAADTQYF. The DNA for the CDR3 is TGTGCCAGCAGCTTAACTACTTTAGCGGCAGATACGCAGTATTTT.